The clone carrying this T cell receptor beta chain occurred many times. Its target is not known. Unique molecular identifiers were used to barcode this TCRbeta library. TCRdb re-analysed the PCR reads in MiXCR, keeping a single row per CDR3 protein. Among about 78,000 distinct CDR3 sequences listed, roughly 15% were seen once. This sample was included in a study of T-cell reconstitution after alpha-beta-depleted transplantation in children. Study observations and caveats: Surviving recipient cells, namely T cells and thymic progenitors, were the source of high day-60 TCRbeta diversity in some patients.

From germline, CDR1 is SGHDT and CDR2 YYEEEE. V gave up 0 bases and J gave up 8 bases, with 8 bases separating them. This CDR3 is built from 12 residues. This specimen consisted of PBMCs, mostly from graft donor cells, obtained 180 days after TCRalphabeta/CD19-depleted stem cell transplant. The sequence was collected from a male patient between 2 and 9 years old who had a stem cell transplant for acute lymphoblastic leukemia, so the T cells may come from the graft donor. V and J are TRBV5-6 and TRBJ1-2; D ambiguous. The DNA for the CDR3 is TGTGCCAGCAGCTTGGGGGGAAGAGGCTACACCTTC. The encoded protein is CASSLGGRGYTF.